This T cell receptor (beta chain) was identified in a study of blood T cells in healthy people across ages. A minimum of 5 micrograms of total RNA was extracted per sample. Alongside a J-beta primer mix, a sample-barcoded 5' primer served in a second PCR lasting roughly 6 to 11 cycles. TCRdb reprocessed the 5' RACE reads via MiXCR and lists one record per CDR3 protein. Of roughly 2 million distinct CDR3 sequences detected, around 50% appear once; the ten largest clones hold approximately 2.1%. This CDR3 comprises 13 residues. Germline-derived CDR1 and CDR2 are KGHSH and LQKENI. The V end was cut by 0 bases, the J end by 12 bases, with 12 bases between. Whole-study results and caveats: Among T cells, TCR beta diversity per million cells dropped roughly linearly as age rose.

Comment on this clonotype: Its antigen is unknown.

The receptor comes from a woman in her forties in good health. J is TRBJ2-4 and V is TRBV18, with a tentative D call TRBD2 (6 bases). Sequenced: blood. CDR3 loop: CASSPPGRGNQYF. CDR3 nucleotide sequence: TGTGCCAGCTCACCACCGGGGCGCGGGAATCAGTACTTC.